These 25 T cell receptor beta chains share one sample of origin, sequenced in a study of cytotoxic CD8 clonotypes in ibrutinib-treated CLL (dated by TCRdb to the early 2020s). In the paper's terms, the time point label means: approximately twelve months on ibrutinib. Receptor libraries were prepared by the immunoSEQ multiplex PCR assay. Not all clones reach the TCRdb copy of this immuneACCESS table, which keeps in-frame sequences only. Checked studies attribute under half of the gap to unresolved V genes and leave the rest unexplained. The sample data list some 160,000 clones, and 81% of these were observed just once. The ten most abundant clones make up 2% to 2.5% of the sample. Specimen: PBMCs, collected after 12 months of ibrutinib treatment. These receptors originate from a human donor with chronic lymphocytic leukemia.

This chain uses TRBV7-9 with TRBJ2-1; TRBD1 might be the D (5 bases). The V end was cut by 5 bases, the J end by 8 bases, with 13 bases between. Germline CDR1 reads SEHNR; CDR2 reads FQNEAQ (reference sequence). The CDR3 contains 13 residues. The CDR3 DNA reads TGTGCCAGCAGCCGCGTAGGGGCTGATGAGCAGTTCTTC. This encodes CASSRVGADEQFF.

The V call is TRBV6-6, the J call TRBJ2-3; a possible D gene is TRBD1 (6 bases). CDR3 length equals 14 residues. Deletions cut 7 bases from V and 2 bases from J, with 13 bases between. Per germline, CDR1 MNHNY and CDR2 SVGAGI (reference sequence). CDR3 residues: CASTDRDTTDTQYF. CDR3 nucleotides: TGTGCCAGCACCGACCGGGACACCACAGATACGCAGTATTTT.

J is TRBJ2-5 and V is TRBV7-3, with TRBD2 as a possible D gene (6 bases). Germline CDR1 SGHTA, CDR2 FQGTGA. This CDR3 spans 14 amino acids. The V and J ends lost 2 bases and 5 bases respectively, with 12 bases between them. CDR3 bases: TGTGCCAGCAGCTTATTCGGGGGTCGGGAGACCCAGTACTTC. Translation gives CASSLFGGRETQYF.

The J gene is TRBJ2-7, the V gene TRBV7-2; D might be TRBD2 (7 bases). Trimming cost V 6 bases and J 4 bases, with 19 bases left between them. The CDR3 length is 15 residues. CDR1 SGHTA and CDR2 FQGNSA come from the germline V gene. CDR3 residues: CASSLYGGPVYEQYF. Written as DNA, the CDR3 is TGTGCCAGCAGTTTATACGGGGGGCCTGTTTACGAGCAGTACTTC. The full variable domain, its missing parts supplied by reference TRBV7-2 and TRBJ2-7, is GAGVSQSPSNKVTEKGKDVELRCDPISGHTALYWYRQSLGQGLEFLIYFQGNSAPDKSGLPSDRFSAERTGGSVSTLTIQRTQQEDSAVYLCASSLYGGPVYEQYFGPGTRLTVT.

V and J are TRBV6-5 and TRBJ2-7, with D possibly being TRBD1 or TRBD2 (6 bases each). The CDR3 contains 15 residues. Germline CDR1 reads MNHEY; CDR2 reads SVGAGI. V was clipped by 2 bases and J by 3 bases, with 14 bases between them. Written as DNA, the CDR3 is TGTGCCAGCAGTTACGGGGGGCCCCCTTTCTACGAGCAGTACTTC. Translated, it gives CASSYGGPPFYEQYF.

V usage is TRBV5-1 and J usage is TRBJ2-7; D is possibly TRBD1 or TRBD2 (5 bases each). The CDR3 spans 15 residues. V was shortened by 0 bases and J by 0 bases, with 10 bases between the two germline ends. Germline-derived CDR1 and CDR2 are SGHRS and YFSETQ. The CDR3 protein is CASSLVGTNSYEQYF. DNA of the CDR3: TGCGCCAGCAGCTTGGTGGGGACCAACTCCTACGAGCAGTACTTC.

This clone showed up just a few times. The chain joins TRBV27 to TRBJ1-5, with D possibly being TRBD1 (6 bases). This CDR3 comprises 18 residues. Between the trimmed V and J ends, which lost 5 bases and 2 bases, there was a span of 22 bases. Looked up from germline, CDR1 is MNHEY and CDR2 is SMNVEV (reference sequence). CDR3 coding DNA: TGTGCCAGCAGTCCCGCACCTGGGGGCCGCGGAGGCAATCAGCCCCAGCATTTT. Its translation: CASSPAPGGRGGNQPQHF.

In this sample, this clone turned up once. V gene TRBV5-1 combines with J gene TRBJ1-2, with a possible D match to TRBD1 (6 bases). The CDR3 totals 14 residues. The V gene's germline CDR1 is SGHRS and CDR2 YFSETQ. Trimming took 0 bases from V and 5 from J, leaving 11 bases between them. CDR3 in DNA: TGCGCCAGCAGCTTGGAAGGGACAATATATGGCTACACCTTC. Its protein is CASSLEGTIYGYTF.

The chain recombines TRBV18 with TRBJ2-7; either TRBD1 or TRBD2 may supply D (5 bases each). V was trimmed by 0 bases and J by 2 bases, leaving 14 bases between them. Germline CDR1 KGHSH, CDR2 LQKENI. The length of the CDR3 is 16 residues. The CDR3 loop is CASSPPWAGSPYEQYF. The CDR3 coding sequence is TGTGCCAGCTCACCACCGTGGGCAGGGAGCCCCTACGAGCAGTACTTC.

This chain uses TRBV9 with TRBJ1-2; weak D call: TRBD1 (6 bases). The ends were cut back, 6 bases at V and 7 bases at J, with 16 bases in the middle. The CDR3 is 13 amino acids. In germline, CDR1 is SGDLS, CDR2 YYNGEE. The CDR3 here is CASTRGARGGYTF. As DNA, the CDR3 is TGTGCCAGCACCCGGGGGGCGCGAGGTGGCTACACCTTC.

The chain employs TRBV4-2 and TRBJ2-1, with TRBD1 matching over 7 bases. CDR1 LGHNA and CDR2 YNFKEQ come from the germline V gene. CDR3 length: 15 amino acids. V dropped 1 base and J dropped 2; count of bases not matched to a gene: 2. The CDR3 is CASSQGGQTYNEQFF. CDR3 sequence (DNA): TGTGCCAGCAGCCAAGGGGGACAGACCTACAATGAGCAGTTCTTC.

The chain's CDR3 is CASKNDWESYEQYF. The CDR3 DNA is TGTGCCAGTAAAAACGACTGGGAGTCCTACGAGCAGTACTTC. The V and J genes are TRBV19 and TRBJ2-7; tentatively, D is TRBD2 (5 bases). The CDR3 has 14 residues. V was pared by 7 bases and J by 1 base, with 14 bases between. Per the germline V gene, CDR1 is LNHDA and CDR2 is SQIVND (reference sequence).

This clone was seen a few times. The chain carries TRBV28 and TRBJ2-7; 11 nucleotides line up with TRBD2. Losses at the gene ends were 6 bases for V and 2 bases for J; bases not matched to a gene: 6. CDR1 MDHEN and CDR2 SYDVKM come from the germline V gene. The CDR3 totals 15 residues. The CDR3 bases are TGTGCCAGCAGCCTGACTAGCGGGGCAACCTACGAGCAGTACTTC. This gives the protein CASSLTSGATYEQYF.

The V gene is TRBV5-1, the J gene TRBJ2-5, with D perhaps assigned TRBD1 or TRBD2 (5 bases each). CDR1 SGHRS and CDR2 YFSETQ come from the germline V gene. Trimming left V 0 bases short and J 5 bases short, with 14 bases between. The CDR3 totals 15 residues. The CDR3 DNA sequence: TGCGCCAGCAGCTTGGCCGGCAGGGAGATTGAGACCCAGTACTTC. Translated, it gives CASSLAGREIETQYF.

This clone appeared a single time. This chain connects TRBV6-6 to TRBJ2-7; 10 nucleotides line up with TRBD1. The V gene's germline CDR1 is MNHNY and CDR2 SVGAGI (reference sequence). The V segment lost 4 bases and the J segment 0 bases; nucleotides outside the gene matches: 6. The CDR3 runs to 16 residues. CDR3 protein: CASSSPGQGSSYEQYF. CDR3 DNA sequence: TGTGCCAGCAGTTCGCCGGGACAGGGGTCCTCCTACGAGCAGTACTTC.

The rearrangement links TRBV6-5 to TRBJ2-2; 7 bases map to TRBD2. Germline V gene sequence: CDR1 MNHEY, CDR2 SVGAGI. This CDR3 is 15 amino acids long. The V segment lost 8 bases and the J segment 1 base; nucleotides outside the gene matches: 7. DNA of the CDR3: TGTGCCAGCGCCCATGGCGGGAGGAACACCGGGGAGCTGTTTTTT. This codes for CASAHGGRNTGELFF.

The chain has TRBV6-5 and TRBJ2-7; 8 bases are shared with TRBD1. Germline V CDR1 and CDR2: MNHEY, SVGAGI. The CDR3 is made up of 13 amino acids. Unmatched junction bases numbered 5, after V lost 10 bases and J lost 0 bases. The CDR3 spells CATCRGLSYEQYF. CDR3 sequence (DNA): TGTGCCACATGCAGGGGGCTCTCCTACGAGCAGTACTTC.

This clone was picked up a small number of times. The chain uses TRBV7-7 and TRBJ2-1; D is uncertain. CDR1 is SSHAT and CDR2 is FNYEAQ in the germline V gene (reference sequence). The CDR3 length is 15 residues. V was shortened by 6 bases and J by 1 base, with 13 bases between the two germline ends. CDR3 residues: CASRSRIGSYNEQFF. The CDR3 region has the DNA TGTGCCAGCAGGTCGCGGATCGGGTCCTACAATGAGCAGTTCTTC. Using reference TRBV7-7 and TRBJ2-1 for the parts outside the CDR3, the full variable domain is GAGVSQSPRYKVTKRGQDVTLRCDPISSHATLYWYQQALGQGPEFLTYFNYEAQPDKSGLPSDRFSAERPEGSISTLTIQRTEQRDSAMYRCASRSRIGSYNEQFFGPGTRLTVL.

Note on this clone: At one boundary the junction diverges from the germline segment, which might be a read error. The chain links TRBV7-7 to TRBJ2-3; weak D call: TRBD1 (5 bases). The CDR3 has 15 amino acids. Germline CDR1 and CDR2: SSHAT and FNYEAQ (reference sequence). CDR3 in DNA: TGTGCTAGCAGCCCCCAGGGATTGCGCACAGATACGCAGTATTTT. Protein product: CASSPQGLRTDTQYF.

This clone was seen a handful of times. CDR3: CASSPGVAGGPTDTQYF. The CDR3, as DNA: TGTGCCAGCAGTCCGGGGGTCGCGGGAGGGCCCACAGATACGCAGTATTTT. The chain recombines TRBV7-3 with TRBJ2-3; TRBD2 matches at 9 bases. The ends lost 6 bases at V and 2 bases at J; junction bases unmatched: 12. Germline assignment: CDR1 SGHTA and CDR2 FQGTGA. CDR3 size: 17 residues. Based on the CDR3 plus reference TRBV7-3 and TRBJ2-3, the full variable domain is GAGVSQTPSNKVTEKGKYVELRCDPISGHTALYWYRQSLGQGPEFLIYFQGTGAADDSGLPNDRFFAVRPEGSVSTLKIQRTERGDSAVYLCASSPGVAGGPTDTQYFGPGTRLTVL.

The V call is TRBV28, the J call TRBJ1-3; D gene unclear. Germline loops: CDR1 MDHEN, CDR2 SYDVKM. V gave up 5 bases and J gave up 4 bases, with 12 bases separating them. This CDR3 is 14 amino acids long. CDR3 protein: CASSPNAPGNTIYF. CDR3 bases: TGTGCCAGCAGTCCGAATGCCCCAGGAAACACCATATATTTT.

The V call is TRBV25-1, the J call TRBJ2-5; D is uncertain. This CDR3 is 12 amino acids long. Germline CDR1 MGHDK, CDR2 SYGVNS. With 0 bases removed from V and 3 bases from J, the gap between germline ends came to 2 bases. CDR3 loop: CASSEYKETQYF. The CDR3 DNA is TGTGCCAGCAGTGAATATAAAGAGACCCAGTACTTC.

This clone was seen at least ten times. This chain links TRBV7-8 with TRBJ1-5; D may be TRBD1 (6 bases). Germline V CDR1 and CDR2: SGHVS, FQNEAQ. This CDR3 is built from 13 residues. Between the trimmed V and J ends, which lost 5 bases and 3 bases, there was a span of 8 bases. CDR3 sequence (DNA): TGTGCCAGCAGCCCAGGGGACAATCAGCCCCAGCATTTT. It specifies CASSPGDNQPQHF.

The chain employs TRBV28 and TRBJ2-7; 7 bases align to TRBD2. This CDR3 region has 15 residues. The junction had 10 bases not matched to a gene; V was cut back by 4 bases and J by 4 bases. Germline CDR1 reads MDHEN; CDR2 reads SYDVKM. CDR3 sequence reads: CASSSPRGSKYEQYF. CDR3 bases: TGTGCCAGCAGTTCCCCCCGCGGGAGCAAATACGAGCAGTACTTC.

The chain uses TRBV7-9 and TRBJ2-3, with 7 bases fitting TRBD1. J lost 1 base, V lost 0 bases, and 4 bases had no gene match. The germline gives CDR1 SEHNR, CDR2 FQNEAQ (reference sequence). This CDR3 contains 16 residues. The CDR3 spells CASSLALGGGTDTQYF. The CDR3 region has the DNA TGTGCCAGCAGCTTAGCACTAGGGGGCGGCACAGATACGCAGTATTTT.